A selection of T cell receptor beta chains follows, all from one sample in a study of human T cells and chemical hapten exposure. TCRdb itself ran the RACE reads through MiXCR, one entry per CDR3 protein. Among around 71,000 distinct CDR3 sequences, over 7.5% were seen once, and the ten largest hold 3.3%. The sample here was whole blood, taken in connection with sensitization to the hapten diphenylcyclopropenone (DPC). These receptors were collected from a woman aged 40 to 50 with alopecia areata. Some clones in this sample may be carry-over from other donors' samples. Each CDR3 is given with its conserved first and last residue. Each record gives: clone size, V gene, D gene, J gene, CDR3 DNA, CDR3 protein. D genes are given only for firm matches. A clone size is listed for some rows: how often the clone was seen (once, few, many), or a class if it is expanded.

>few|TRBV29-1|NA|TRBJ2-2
TGCAGCGTTGAGAAGCTAGAACTTGGCGGGGAGCTGTTTTTT
CSVEKLELGGELFF
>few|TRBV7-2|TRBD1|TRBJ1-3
TGTGCCAGCAGCTCGGGGACAGGGAAGAACACCATATATTTT
CASSSGTGKNTIYF
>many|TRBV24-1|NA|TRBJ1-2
TGTGCCACCAGTGATCCGTCTCTTCAGGACAATTCTAACTATGGCTACACCTTC
CATSDPSLQDNSNYGYTF
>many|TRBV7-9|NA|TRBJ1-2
TGTGCCAGCAGCTCCCGACGGTGGGAAGGGAGCTCTGATGGCTACACCTTC
CASSSRRWEGSSDGYTF
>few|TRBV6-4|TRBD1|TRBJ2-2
TGTGCCAGCAGTGACGTCTTATTAGACAGGGCGAACACCGGGGAGCTGTTTTTT
CASSDVLLDRANTGELFF
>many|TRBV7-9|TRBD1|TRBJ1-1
TGTGCCAGCAGAGAAACAGGGGTCAACACTGAAGCTTTCTTT
CASRETGVNTEAFF
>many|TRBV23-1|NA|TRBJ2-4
TGCGCCAGCAGTCGCCCTGCAGGGCCCAAAAACATTCAGTACTTC
CASSRPAGPKNIQYF
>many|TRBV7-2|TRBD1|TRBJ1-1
TGTGCCAGCAGCCGGGACAGGGTCGCGACTGAAGCTTTCTTT
CASSRDRVATEAFF
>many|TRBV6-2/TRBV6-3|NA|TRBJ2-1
TGTGCCAGCAGTTACGAAGGTGGGGGGGGGCCCTCCTACAATGAGCAGTTCTTC
CASSYEGGGGPSYNEQFF
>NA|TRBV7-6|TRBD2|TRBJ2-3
TGTGCCAGCAGCTTAGCTGCTAGCGGTGGCACAGATACGCAGTATTTT
CASSLAASGGTDTQYF
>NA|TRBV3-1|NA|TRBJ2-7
TGTGCCAGCAGTCAGGAAGGTGTCGGCGAGCAGTACTTC
CASSQEGVGEQYF
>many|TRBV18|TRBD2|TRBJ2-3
TGTGCCAGCTCACCCCTCGGGACTAGCCGTAGTACGCAGTATTTT
CASSPLGTSRSTQYF
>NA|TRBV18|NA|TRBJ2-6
TGTGCCAGCTCACCACCGCAGGGGTCGTCTGGGGCCAACGTCCTGACTTTC
CASSPPQGSSGANVLTF
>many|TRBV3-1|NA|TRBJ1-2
TGTGCCAGCAGCCAAGCCACCGGGGGCTATGGCTACACCTTC
CASSQATGGYGYTF
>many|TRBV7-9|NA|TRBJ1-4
TGTGCCAGCAGCTTATTCGGGGAAGAAAAACTGTTTTTT
CASSLFGEEKLFF
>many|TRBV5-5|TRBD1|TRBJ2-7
TGTGCCAGCAGCTTGGAGGGACAGGGAATCCACGAGCAGTACTTC
CASSLEGQGIHEQYF